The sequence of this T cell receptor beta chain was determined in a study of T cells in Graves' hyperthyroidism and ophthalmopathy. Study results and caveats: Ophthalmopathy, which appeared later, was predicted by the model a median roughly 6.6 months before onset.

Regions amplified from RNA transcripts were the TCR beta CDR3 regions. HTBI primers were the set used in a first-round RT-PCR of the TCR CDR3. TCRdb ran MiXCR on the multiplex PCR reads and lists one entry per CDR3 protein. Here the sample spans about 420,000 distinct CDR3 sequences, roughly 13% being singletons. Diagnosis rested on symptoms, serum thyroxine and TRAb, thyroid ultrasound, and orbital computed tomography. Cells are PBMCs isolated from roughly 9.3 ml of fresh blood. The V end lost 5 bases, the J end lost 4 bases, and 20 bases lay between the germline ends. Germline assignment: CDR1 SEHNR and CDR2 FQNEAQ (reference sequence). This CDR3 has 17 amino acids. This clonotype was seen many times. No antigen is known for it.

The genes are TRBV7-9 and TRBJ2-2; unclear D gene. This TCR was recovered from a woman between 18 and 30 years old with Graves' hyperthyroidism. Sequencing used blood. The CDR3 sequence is CASSPIEVELATGELFF. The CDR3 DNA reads TGTGCCAGCAGCCCAATTGAGGTTGAATTGGCCACCGGGGAGCTGTTTTTT.